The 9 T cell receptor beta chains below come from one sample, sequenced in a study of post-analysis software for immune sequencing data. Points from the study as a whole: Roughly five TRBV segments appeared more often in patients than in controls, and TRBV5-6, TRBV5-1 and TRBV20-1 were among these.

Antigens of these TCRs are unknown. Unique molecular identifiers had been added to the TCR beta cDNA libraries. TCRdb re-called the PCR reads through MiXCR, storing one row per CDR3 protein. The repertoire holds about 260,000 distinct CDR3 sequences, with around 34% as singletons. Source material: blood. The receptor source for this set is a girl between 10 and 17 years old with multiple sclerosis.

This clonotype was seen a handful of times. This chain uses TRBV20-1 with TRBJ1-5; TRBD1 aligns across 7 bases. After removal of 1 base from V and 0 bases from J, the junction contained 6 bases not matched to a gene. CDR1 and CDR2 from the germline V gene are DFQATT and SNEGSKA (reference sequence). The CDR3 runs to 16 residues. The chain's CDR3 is CSARGRGQISNQPQHF. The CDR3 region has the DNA TGCAGTGCTAGAGGGAGGGGACAGATTAGCAATCAGCCCCAGCATTTT.

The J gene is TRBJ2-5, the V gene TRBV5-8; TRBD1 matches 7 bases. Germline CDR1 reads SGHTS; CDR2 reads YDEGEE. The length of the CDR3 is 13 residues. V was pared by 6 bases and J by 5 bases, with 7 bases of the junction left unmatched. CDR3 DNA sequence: TGTGCCAGCACCACAGGGGTCGGGGAGACCCAGTACTTC. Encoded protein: CASTTGVGETQYF.

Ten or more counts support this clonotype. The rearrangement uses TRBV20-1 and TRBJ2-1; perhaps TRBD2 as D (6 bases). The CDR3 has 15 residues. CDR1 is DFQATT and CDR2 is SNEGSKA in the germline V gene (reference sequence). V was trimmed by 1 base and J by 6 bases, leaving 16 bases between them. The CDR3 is CSARVRLVNGNEQFF. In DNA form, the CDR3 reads TGCAGTGCTAGAGTGCGACTAGTGAATGGCAATGAGCAGTTCTTC.

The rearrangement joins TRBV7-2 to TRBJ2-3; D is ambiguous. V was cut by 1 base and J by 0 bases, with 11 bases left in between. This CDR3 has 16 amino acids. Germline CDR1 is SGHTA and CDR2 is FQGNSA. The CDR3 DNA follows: TGTGCCAGCAGCTTAGTCAGTGCTTCTAGCACAGATACGCAGTATTTT. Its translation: CASSLVSASSTDTQYF.

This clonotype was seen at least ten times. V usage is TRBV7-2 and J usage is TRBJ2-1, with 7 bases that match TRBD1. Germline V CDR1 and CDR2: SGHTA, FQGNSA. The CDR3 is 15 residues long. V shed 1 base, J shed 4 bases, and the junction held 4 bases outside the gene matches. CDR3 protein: CASSLGQGGYNEQFF. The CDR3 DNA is TGTGCCAGCAGCTTAGGACAGGGTGGATACAATGAGCAGTTCTTC.

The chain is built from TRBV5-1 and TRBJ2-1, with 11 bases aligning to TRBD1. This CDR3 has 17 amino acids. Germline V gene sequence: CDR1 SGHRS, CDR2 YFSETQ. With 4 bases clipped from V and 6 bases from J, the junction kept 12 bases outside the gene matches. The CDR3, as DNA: TGCGCCAGCAGCCCGCTCCCCGGACAGGGGGCCTTCAATGAGCAGTTCTTC. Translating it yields CASSPLPGQGAFNEQFF. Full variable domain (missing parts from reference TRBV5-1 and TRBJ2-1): KAGVTQTPRYLIKTRGQQVTLSCSPISGHRSVSWYQQTPGQGLQFLFEYFSETQRNKGNFPGRFSGRQFSNSRSEMNVSTLELGDSALYLCASSPLPGQGAFNEQFFGPGTRLTVL.

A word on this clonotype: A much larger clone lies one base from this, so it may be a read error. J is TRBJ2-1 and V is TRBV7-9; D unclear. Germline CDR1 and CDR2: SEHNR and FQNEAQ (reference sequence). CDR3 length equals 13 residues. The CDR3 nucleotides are TGTGCCAGCAGCTTTGGCGTGTACAGTGAGCAGTTCTTC. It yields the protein CASSFGVYSEQFF.

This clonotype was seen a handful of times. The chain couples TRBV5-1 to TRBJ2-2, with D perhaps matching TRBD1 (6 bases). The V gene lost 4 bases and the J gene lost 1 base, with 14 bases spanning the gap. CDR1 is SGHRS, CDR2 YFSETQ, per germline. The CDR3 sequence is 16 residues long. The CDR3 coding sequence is TGCGCCAGCAGCCCAAAGGGACACCTGAACACCGGGGAGCTGTTTTTT. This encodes CASSPKGHLNTGELFF.

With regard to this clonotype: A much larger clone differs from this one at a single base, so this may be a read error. CDR3 sequence (DNA): TGCACCAGCAGCTTCCCTAGCGGGAGCTCCTACAATGAGCAGTTCTTC. This translates into CTSSFPSGSSYNEQFF. V and J are TRBV5-1 and TRBJ2-1; 10 positions match TRBD2. This CDR3 is built from 16 residues. From germline, CDR1 is SGHRS and CDR2 YFSETQ.